This record concerns one TCR beta chain sequence. This record belongs to a study of blood T cell repertoires in COVID-19. At the level of the study: From the United States, Italy and Spain came samples of acute and convalescent COVID-19. PBMCs, B-cell-depleted T cells, or T cells were the source of the cDNA or gDNA that made up the material.

As originally analysed: Estimates of nucleated cell counts were drawn from the amplification of reference gene primers. Produced via immunoSEQ multiplex PCR; TCRdb's table is partial and in-frame only. V and J calls and clone size are as listed in that table; D and trimming were resolved from the DNA. The sample lists 60,000 to 100,000 clones; approximately 90% were seen once. Trimming removed 4 bases from V and 5 bases from J, with 8 bases in between. The germline CDR1 and CDR2 sequences are SGDLS and YYNGEE. This CDR3 comprises 12 residues. The sample consisted of peripheral blood. J is TRBJ2-3 and V is TRBV9; D ambiguous. The clonotype was recovered from a man aged 45-60 years with active COVID-19. The CDR3 here is CASSPRVDTQYF. The CDR3 DNA reads TGTGCCAGCAGCCCGAGAGTAGATACGCAGTATTTT. Variable domain in full (rest from reference TRBV9 and TRBJ2-3): DSGVTQTPKHLITATGQRVTLRCSPRSGDLSVYWYQQSLDQGLQFLIQYYNGEERAKGNILERFSAQQFPDLHSELNLSSLELGDSALYFCASSPRVDTQYFGPGTRLTVL.